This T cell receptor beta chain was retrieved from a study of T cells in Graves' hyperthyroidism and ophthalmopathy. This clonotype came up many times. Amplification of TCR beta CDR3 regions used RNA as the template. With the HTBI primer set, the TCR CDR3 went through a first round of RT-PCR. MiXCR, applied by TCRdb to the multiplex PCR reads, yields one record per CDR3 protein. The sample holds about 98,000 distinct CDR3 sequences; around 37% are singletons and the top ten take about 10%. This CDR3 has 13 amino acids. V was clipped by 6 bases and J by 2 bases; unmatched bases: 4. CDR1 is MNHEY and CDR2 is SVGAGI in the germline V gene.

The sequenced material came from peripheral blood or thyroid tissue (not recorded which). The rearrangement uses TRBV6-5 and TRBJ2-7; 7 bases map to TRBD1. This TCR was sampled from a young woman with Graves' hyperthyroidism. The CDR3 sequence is CASRGQAAYEQYF. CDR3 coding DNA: TGTGCCAGCAGAGGACAGGCTGCCTACGAGCAGTACTTC.